The clone carrying this T cell receptor beta chain was seen a handful of times. Its target is not known. The source of the sample is a study of T cell responses to AZD1222 COVID-19 vaccine. Findings and caveats of the study: Spike-specific TCRs gained breadth and depth after people received two AZD1222 doses. With dominance at 160-218 and 743-854, vaccine-associated CD4 TCRs spanned spike. Scientists sampled the repertoires only once the peak T cell response had passed. Most donors were white British and more were female, and clonal diversity was possibly underestimated.

The V end lost 3 bases, the J end lost 4 bases, and 12 bases lay between the germline ends. CDR3 size: 13 residues. Germline values: CDR1 DFQATT, CDR2 SNEGSKA (reference sequence). TCRdb's table, derived via immunoSEQ multiplex PCR, lists solely in-frame clones and lacks some. The profile shows 120,000 to 150,000 clones, approximately 94% of them singletons. Here the sequenced sample was peripheral blood, taken on day 0 of AZD1222 vaccination. This TCR was recovered from an adult in good health. This chain uses TRBV20-1 with TRBJ1-1, with D possibly matching TRBD1 (5 bases). The CDR3 DNA follows: TGCAGTGCTAGTCGGGGCGTTCGCACTGAAGCTTTCTTT. Its translation: CSASRGVRTEAFF.